The sequence of this TCR beta chain was determined in a study of vaccination effects on CD4 cells after COVID-19. The assay was immunoSEQ multiplex PCR, and TCRdb's table has in-frame clones only and misses some. The sample lists 45,000 to 70,000 clones, more than 65% seen once, with over 5% in the top ten. Whole-study results and caveats: Spike-reactive clones found after vaccination in convalescents were mainly new vaccine-induced clones.

About this clone: No antigen is known for it.

Antigen-specific CD4+ T cells were first expanded with viral peptide pools by the ViraFEST assay and only then sequenced. Having been cultured for 10 days, the cells underwent CD4+ T cell isolation. PCR confirmed that the person was infected with SARS-CoV-2 between March and December 2020. The researchers cultured 1.5 million to 2.5 million PBMC per well with about 10 IU/ml IL-2 and around 9.5 ug/ml peptides. IL-2 medium took the place of half the medium on both days 3 and 7. The CDR3 has 14 residues. Germline CDR1 and CDR2: MNHEY and SMNVEV (reference sequence). V shed 5 bases and J shed 5 bases, with 16 bases lying between them.

The specimen comprised CD4+ T cells from PBMCs cultured with HIV peptides, sampled before COVID-19 vaccination. Subset given: HIV-1 Nef peptide pool negative control/reference culture. The receptor was isolated from a human donor who had a prior SARS-CoV-2 infection. The V gene is TRBV27, the J gene TRBJ2-7, with D unclear. The CDR3 loop is CASSPRARLDEQYF. The CDR3 nucleotides are TGTGCCAGCAGTCCGCGTGCTCGGTTAGACGAGCAGTACTTC.